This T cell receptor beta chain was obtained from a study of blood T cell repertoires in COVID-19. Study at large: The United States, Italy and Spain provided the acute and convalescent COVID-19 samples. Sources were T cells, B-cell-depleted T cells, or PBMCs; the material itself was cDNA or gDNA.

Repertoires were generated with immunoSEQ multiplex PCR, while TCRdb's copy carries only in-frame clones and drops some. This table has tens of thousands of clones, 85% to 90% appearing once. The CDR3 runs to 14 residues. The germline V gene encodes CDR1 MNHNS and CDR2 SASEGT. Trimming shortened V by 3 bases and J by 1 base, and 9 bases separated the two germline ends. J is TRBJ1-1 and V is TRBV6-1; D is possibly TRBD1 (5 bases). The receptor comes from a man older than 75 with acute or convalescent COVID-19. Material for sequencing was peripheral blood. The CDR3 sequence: CASSEEGTNTEAFF. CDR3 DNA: TGTGCCAGCAGTGAGGAGGGGACGAACACTGAAGCTTTCTTT.